This T cell receptor (beta chain) emerged from a study of blood T cell repertoires in COVID-19. Study-level background: T cells, B-cell-depleted T cells, or PBMCs provided the cDNA or gDNA that served as material.

How the authors handled the data: How many nucleated cells were present was estimated from reference gene primer amplification. Libraries were prepared by immunoSEQ multiplex PCR; TCRdb keeps only in-frame clonotypes and omits some of them. V and J calls and clone size are given by that table; D and trimming were obtained from the DNA. The table records more than 150,000 clones, approximately 80% of them present only once. Donors in Cohort 3 counted as recovered after two negative PCRs, clearance, or symptom resolution. This clone appeared a few times. The TCR was taken from a woman aged 45-59 years who had recovered from COVID-19. The sequencing input was PBMCs or T cells enriched from blood (not recorded which).

CDR3 sequence: CASSPGQYYEQYF. The DNA of the CDR3 is TGTGCCAGCAGCCCGGGACAGTACTACGAGCAGTACTTC. This chain links TRBV7-8 with TRBJ2-7, with 7 bases that match TRBD1. The CDR3 extends over 13 amino acids. With V trimmed by 5 bases and J by 3 bases, 4 bases remained unmatched. Germline loops: CDR1 SGHVS, CDR2 FQNEAQ. Filled out from reference TRBV7-8 and TRBJ2-7, the complete variable domain reads GAGVSQSPRYKVAKRGQDVALRCDPISGHVSLFWYQQALGQGPEFLTYFQNEAQLDKSGLPSDRFFAERPEGSVSTLKIQRTQQEDSAVYLCASSPGQYYEQYFGPGTRLTVT.